This T cell receptor beta chain was captured by sequencing in a study of CD8+ T cells in alopecia areata. Study context: Using the percentage of affected scalp area, treated patients' severity was scored.

Following RNA extraction, reverse transcription yielded cDNA that acted as the sequencing template. Only in-frame clones appear in the TCRdb table, and some are missing; sequencing was by immunoSEQ multiplex PCR. Of about 1,400 clones detected, roughly 77% appear once; the ten largest clones hold 8% to 13%. The V and J ends lost 3 bases and 6 bases, in that order; junction bases with no gene match: 9. Germline CDR1 SGHRS, CDR2 YFSETQ. The length of the CDR3 is 14 residues. Sample treatment: oral pan-JAK inhibitor, 5-10 mg twice daily. Alopecia areata patients gave lesional scalp punch biopsies and peripheral blood samples.

The specimen comprised skin, sampled at week 24, from a patient treated with tofacitinib. The receptor was isolated from a human donor with alopecia areata. The chain carries TRBV5-1 and TRBJ2-7; 7 bases line up with TRBD1. The CDR3 protein is CASSYSSRDSEQYF. Here the CDR3 DNA reads TGCGCCAGCAGCTATAGCTCTCGGGACAGCGAGCAGTACTTC. The full variable domain, with the rest looked up from reference TRBV5-1 and TRBJ2-7, is KAGVTQTPRYLIKTRGQQVTLSCSPISGHRSVSWYQQTPGQGLQFLFEYFSETQRNKGNFPGRFSGRQFSNSRSEMNVSTLELGDSALYLCASSYSSRDSEQYFGPGTRLTVT.